The following is a TCR beta chain sequence with its context. This receptor's antigen is unknown. It has no much larger one-base neighbor in the sample; base qualities were not kept. V trim: 9 bases; J trim: 8 bases; unmatched bases: 7. The germline V gene encodes CDR1 LNHDA and CDR2 SQIVND (reference sequence). The CDR3 runs 12 residues from the cysteine to the phenylalanine. Only the CDR3 region is kept as DNA, spanning 36 bases read in frame from base 1. The data are from a study of blood T cell repertoires in COVID-19 (dated by TCRdb to the early 2020s). Turning to the overall study: The collaborator samples originated in the United States, Italy and Spain and spanned the acute and convalescent phases of COVID-19. Where HLA class I and class II types were available, the types were taken from metadata supplied by the sample provider, not from assay-based typing. The dataset comprised deeply sampled blood TCRbeta repertoires from subjects exposed to, actively infected with, or recovered from COVID-19. A freely available public database, intended as a resource for researchers studying the immune response to SARS-CoV-2, is where the repertoires were released. The sample metadata nearly always contained a de-identified subject ID, COVID-19 status, age in years and sex. The prospective study material was composed of cDNA or gDNA derived from T cells, B-cell-depleted T cells, or PBMCs. The samples were drawn from two sources: the first 160 participants of the ongoing ImmuneRACE study, and approximately 1,300 subjects contributed by 6 global collaborators. The paper's findings and limits, for the study overall: The amount of clinical and demographic metadata varied by source and participant and was provided uncurated.

Each collaborating institution followed its own protocols to collect whole blood in K2EDTA tubes. For TCRbeta analysis, collaborators shipped samples as frozen whole blood, isolated PBMCs, or DNA extracted from either of those sample types. The immunoSEQ Assay, a bias-controlled multiplex PCR, was used to amplify TCRbeta CDR3 regions from genomic DNA. The authors processed their data as follows. Nucleated cell counts per sample were estimated from amplification of reference gene primers within the assay. Sequence reads were collapsed and filtered to measure the absolute abundance of every unique TCRbeta CDR3 rearrangement. For each sample, productive Simpson clonality was calculated as the square root of Simpson's diversity index across productive rearrangements. TCRdb took this table from immuneACCESS and kept in-frame rearrangements with V and J called. Such tables lack part of the clones; where checked against another copy, unresolved V genes explain under half of the gap, and the rest is unexplained. V, J and clone size are taken as reported in that table, and D and trimming were inferred from the DNA itself. Across this sample there are approximately 90,000 clones, with about 80% seen only once. The top ten hold about half of the sample.

This clonotype originated in a human donor in a cohort sampled during active COVID-19. What was sequenced was peripheral blood. The chain joins TRBV19 to TRBJ1-5, with 7 junctional bases fitting TRBD1. CDR3 sequence: CASHSQGEPQHF. Read as DNA, the sequence is TGTGCCAGCCACTCCCAGGGGGAGCCCCAGCATTTT.